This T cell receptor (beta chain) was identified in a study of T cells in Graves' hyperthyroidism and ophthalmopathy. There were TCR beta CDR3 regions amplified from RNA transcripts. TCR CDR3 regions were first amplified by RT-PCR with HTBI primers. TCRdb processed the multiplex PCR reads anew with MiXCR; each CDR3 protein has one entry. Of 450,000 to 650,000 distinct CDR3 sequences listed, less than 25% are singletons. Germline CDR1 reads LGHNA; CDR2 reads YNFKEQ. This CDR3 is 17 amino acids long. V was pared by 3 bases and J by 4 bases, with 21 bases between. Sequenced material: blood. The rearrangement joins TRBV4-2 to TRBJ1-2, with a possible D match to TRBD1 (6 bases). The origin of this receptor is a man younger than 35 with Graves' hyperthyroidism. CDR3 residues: CASSQLKGGAPGYGYTF. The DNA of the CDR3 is TGTGCCAGCAGCCAGCTAAAGGGGGGGGCGCCGGGCTATGGCTACACCTTC.